A single sample is the source of the 3 T cell receptor beta chains below, sequenced in a study of vaccination effects on CD4 cells after COVID-19. The protocol was immunoSEQ multiplex PCR, while the TCRdb copy is restricted to in-frame clones and leaves out a portion. The sample contains about 70,000 clones, over 60% of which appear only once. These receptors have no identified antigens. Antigen-specific CD4+ T cells were expanded (with viral peptide pools) by the ViraFEST assay ahead of sequencing. The culture ran for approximately nine days before CD4+ T cells were isolated. This individual tested PCR-positive for SARS-CoV-2 infection between March and December 2020. The sample was CD4+ T cells from PBMCs cultured with HIV peptides, taken before COVID-19 vaccination. Subset of the sample: HIV-1 Nef peptide pool negative control/reference culture. These receptors came from a human donor who had a prior SARS-CoV-2 infection.

V usage is TRBV20-1 and J usage is TRBJ2-3; the D gene is possibly TRBD2 (6 bases). V was trimmed by 3 bases and J by 1 base, leaving 14 bases between them. The length of the CDR3 is 15 residues. CDR1 is DFQATT, CDR2 SNEGSKA, per germline (reference sequence). The CDR3 is CSASPWRDRTDTQYF. The CDR3 region has the DNA TGCAGTGCTAGTCCGTGGCGGGACCGCACAGATACGCAGTATTTT.

In its sample, this clone was seen a few times. The gene calls are TRBV5-1 and TRBJ1-2, with 8 bases that match TRBD1. V trimming: 2 bases; J trimming: 6 bases; junction bases outside the gene matches: 3. Germline CDR1 is SGHRS and CDR2 is YFSETQ. The CDR3 loop spans 13 amino acids. CDR3 bases: TGCGCCAGCAGCTTCCAGGGGGCGGATGGCTACACCTTC. Amino acid sequence: CASSFQGADGYTF.

This clone came up a few times. The rearrangement links TRBV19 to TRBJ1-2; 7 nucleotides match TRBD1. The CDR3 is 14 residues long. CDR1 LNHDA and CDR2 SQIVND come from the germline V gene (reference sequence). V was clipped by 7 bases and J by 3 bases; unmatched bases: 8. The CDR3 DNA reads as TGTGCCAGTACCCTCGGAGACAGGGACTATGGCTACACCTTC. This gives the protein CASTLGDRDYGYTF.